The T cell receptor beta chain under discussion was sequenced for a study of cytomegalovirus exposure and HLA in healthy donors. Study conclusions and caveats: In a later analysis, approximately 15,000 TCR beta sequences were associated with HLA alleles at 0.05 false discovery rate. Published work reported that the classifier diagnosed cytomegalovirus status with high specificity and sensitivity. Excluded: some indistinguishable V segments such as TRBV6-2 and TRBV6-3.

The CDR3 has 15 amino acids. Germline CDR1 reads MNHNY; CDR2 reads SVGAGI (reference sequence). V was pared by 0 bases and J by 5 bases, with 5 bases of the junction left unmatched. Healthy bone marrow donors made up the donor group. Both 60 Vbeta primers and 13 Jbeta primers went into the PCR. The protocol was immunoSEQ multiplex PCR, while the TCRdb copy is restricted to in-frame clones and leaves out a portion. In the table there are around 40,000 clones, approximately 78% of which are singletons. The table lists this clone with a count of one. What it binds is not known. The sample was PBMCs. The J gene is TRBJ2-5, the V gene TRBV6-6, with 8 positions matching TRBD1. This TCR was recovered from a woman in her thirties in good health and CMV-seronegative. The CDR3 loop reads CASSYSPDREETQYF. The CDR3 coding sequence is TGTGCCAGCAGTTACTCACCGGACAGGGAGGAGACCCAGTACTTC.